This TCR beta chain stems from a study of blood T cell repertoires in COVID-19. Whole-study context: COVID-19 samples from acute and convalescent phases originated in the United States, Italy and Spain.

Germline CDR1 SGHVS, CDR2 FNYEAQ. The trim removed 4 bases at V and 3 bases at J, leaving 4 bases unmatched. This CDR3 is 15 amino acids long. Sequencing used immunoSEQ multiplex PCR; TCRdb keeps in-frame clones, though not all of them. The sample consists of 40,000 to 65,000 clones, more than 80% of them appearing once. The chain has TRBV7-6 and TRBJ1-5, with 9 bases fitting TRBD1. The receptor was derived from a man at least 80 years old with acute or convalescent COVID-19. The sample was peripheral blood. CDR3 protein: CASSSGTGLNQPQHF. The DNA for the CDR3 is TGTGCCAGCAGCTCCGGGACAGGGCTCAATCAGCCCCAGCATTTT.